One sample yielded the 27 T cell receptor beta chains listed below, sequenced in a study of T cells in Graves' hyperthyroidism and ophthalmopathy. The investigators amplified TCR beta CDR3 regions from RNA transcripts. The HTBI primer set served for first-round RT-PCR of the TCR CDR3. TCRdb processed the multiplex PCR reads anew with MiXCR; each CDR3 protein has one entry. The data contain under 300,000 distinct CDR3 sequences, roughly 15% of them singletons. Sequencing was performed on blood. These receptors were taken from a woman between 35 and 50 years old with Graves' hyperthyroidism.

This clonotype was recorded many times. The chain is built from TRBV20-1 and TRBJ1-1, with D possibly being TRBD1 (6 bases). The CDR3 consists of 8 residues. Germline CDR1 reads DFQATT; CDR2 reads SNEGSKA (reference sequence). Here the CDR3 reads CSLGGAFF. The CDR3 bases are TGCAGCCTAGGGGGAGCTTTCTTT.

This clonotype was seen repeatedly, ten times or more. The V call is TRBV11-3, the J call TRBJ2-5; possibly TRBD1 or TRBD2 for D (7 bases each). In germline, CDR1 is SGHNT, CDR2 YENEEA. The germline V and J ends were trimmed by 7 bases and 5 bases, with 20 bases remaining between them. The CDR3 has 15 residues. The CDR3 sequence: CASTQGGHMMETQYF. CDR3 DNA sequence: TGTGCCAGCACCCAGGGGGGGCATATGATGGAGACCCAGTACTTC. The full variable domain, its missing parts supplied by reference TRBV11-3 and TRBJ2-5, is EAGVVQSPRYKIIEKKQPVAFWCNPISGHNTLYWYLQNLGQGPELLIRYENEEAVDDSQLPKDRFSAERLKGVDSTLKIQPAELGDSAVYLCASTQGGHMMETQYFGPGTRLLVL.

At least ten counts were recorded for this clonotype. The chain has TRBV20-1 and TRBJ2-1; D ambiguous. Between the trimmed V and J ends, which lost 7 bases and 5 bases, there was a span of 15 bases. The length of the CDR3 is 13 residues. Germline V lookup: CDR1 DFQATT, CDR2 SNEGSKA (reference sequence). As DNA, the CDR3 is TGCAGTGAACGTCTTGGCAGTCACAATGAGCAGTTCTTC. Translation: CSERLGSHNEQFF.

There are many counts of this clonotype. The V and J genes are TRBV12-3 or TRBV12-4 and TRBJ1-5; D uncertain. The V end was cut by 3 bases, the J end by 7 bases, with 13 bases between. This CDR3 comprises 14 residues. The CDR3 region has the DNA TGTGCCAGCAGTTTTTCGACCCGAACCCAGCCCCAGCATTTT. Amino acids: CASSFSTRTQPQHF.

The chain joins TRBV18 to TRBJ2-5; D is perhaps TRBD2 (5 bases). This CDR3 is 15 amino acids long. Looked up from germline, CDR1 is KGHSH and CDR2 is LQKENI. V gave up 2 bases and J gave up 5 bases, with 15 bases separating them. The DNA for the CDR3 is TGTGCCAGCTCACCAAATTGGGAGCCTTCGGAGACCCAGTACTTC. Its protein is CASSPNWEPSETQYF. Using reference TRBV18 and TRBJ2-5 for the parts outside the CDR3, the full variable domain is NAGVMQNPRHLVRRRGQEARLRCSPMKGHSHVYWYRQLPEEGLKFMVYLQKENIIDESGMPKERFSAEFPKEGPSILRIQQVVRGDSAAYFCASSPNWEPSETQYFGPGTRLLVL.

V gene TRBV2 combines with J gene TRBJ2-5, with D perhaps assigned TRBD1 or TRBD2 (6 bases each). The CDR3 is made up of 14 amino acids. Germline V gives CDR1 SNHLY, CDR2 FYNNEI. V lost 4 bases and J lost 3, with 12 bases in between. CDR3: CASSGGAGEETQYF. The CDR3 bases are TGTGCCAGCAGTGGGGGGGCAGGGGAAGAGACCCAGTACTTC.

This clonotype is medium-sized. The chain links TRBV6-1 to TRBJ1-2, with 7 bases that match TRBD1. V was pared by 6 bases and J by 8 bases, with 9 bases of the junction left unmatched. The CDR3 runs 13 residues. Germline V lookup: CDR1 MNHNS, CDR2 SASEGT. CDR3 sequence (DNA): TGTGCCAGCAGGGACGGGGACAGTGCGGGCTACACCTTC. The encoded protein is CASRDGDSAGYTF.

This clonotype was detected ten times or more. The J gene is TRBJ2-1, the V gene TRBV5-5; 10 bases align to TRBD2. Trimming cost V 0 bases and J 3 bases; bases outside gene matches: 3. This CDR3 is built from 16 residues. The V gene's germline CDR1 is SGHKS and CDR2 YYEKEE (reference sequence). CDR3 region: CASSLGLAGVYNEQFF. The CDR3 DNA is TGTGCCAGCAGCTTGGGGCTAGCGGGAGTCTACAATGAGCAGTTCTTC.

In this sample, this clonotype turned up many times. The chain carries TRBV15 and TRBJ2-1, with TRBD2 identical over 7 bases. Germline V gene sequence: CDR1 LNHNV, CDR2 YYDKDF (reference sequence). J was trimmed by 9 bases and V by 2 bases; bases with no gene match: 10. This CDR3 contains 15 residues. The CDR3 here is CATSRSVLANSEQFF. CDR3 in DNA: TGTGCCACCAGCAGATCGGTACTAGCGAATAGTGAGCAGTTCTTC.

Ten or more counts support this clonotype. The chain employs TRBV12-3 or TRBV12-4 and TRBJ1-2; D gene uncertain. V shed 6 bases and J shed 5 bases, with 19 bases lying between them. The CDR3 is 15 amino acids. The CDR3 DNA follows: TGTGCCAGCAGGGGCAGCGAGACGGTGCCTTATGGCTACACCTTC. Amino acid sequence: CASRGSETVPYGYTF.

Many counts were recorded for this clonotype. CDR3: CASSYNNQPQHF. The CDR3 DNA sequence: TGTGCCAGCAGCTATAACAATCAGCCCCAGCATTTT. The J gene is TRBJ1-5, the V gene TRBV12-3 or TRBV12-4; D gene unclear. The CDR3 is made up of 12 amino acids. V was cut by 6 bases and J by 3 bases, with 6 bases left in between.

The sample holds a few counts of this clonotype. V and J are TRBV6-1 and TRBJ1-6, with D unclear. Between the trimmed V and J ends, which lost 8 bases and 7 bases, there was a span of 15 bases. The CDR3 consists of 14 residues. CDR1 and CDR2 (germline): MNHNS, SASEGT. DNA for the CDR3: TGTGCCAGCCGAAAAAGGGTTGAGAATTCACCCCTCCACTTT. Its translation: CASRKRVENSPLHF.

In its sample, this clonotype was seen many times. V usage is TRBV28 and J usage is TRBJ1-5, with D unclear. The CDR3 length is 13 residues. The germline V gene has CDR1 MDHEN and CDR2 SYDVKM. V gave up 6 bases and J gave up 5 bases, with 11 bases separating them. In DNA, the CDR3 is TGTGCCAGCAGACTCGACCACTATCAGCCCCAGCATTTT. It specifies CASRLDHYQPQHF.

This clonotype was seen many times. The V and J genes are TRBV28 and TRBJ2-2; D possibly uses TRBD1 or TRBD2 (5 bases each). The CDR3 contains 16 residues. Germline V gene data show CDR1 as MDHEN and CDR2 as SYDVKM. V was shortened by 7 bases and J by 2 bases, with 17 bases between the two germline ends. CDR3 DNA: TGTGCCAGCATGGGCCGGGGCTCACTCAACACCGGGGAGCTGTTTTTT. Translation gives CASMGRGSLNTGELFF.

This clonotype was counted at least ten times. This chain links TRBV7-2 with TRBJ2-1; 7 positions agree with TRBD2. The V gene's germline CDR1 is SGHTA and CDR2 FQGNSA. CDR3 length equals 17 residues. Losses at the gene ends were 5 bases for V and 5 bases for J; bases not matched to a gene: 15. CDR3 in DNA: TGTGCCAGCAGCCCGTTCGGGGGGACTAACTATGACAATGAGCAGTTCTTC. Translating gives CASSPFGGTNYDNEQFF.

J is TRBJ2-3 and V is TRBV10-3, with D tentatively TRBD2 (6 bases). Germline values: CDR1 ENHRY, CDR2 SYGVKD. The V end lost 11 bases, the J end lost 9 bases, and 21 bases lay between the germline ends. The CDR3 sequence is 13 residues long. The CDR3 nucleotides are TGTGCCTCTGCCGGCGGGGATACTCAAACGCAGTATTTT. It specifies CASAGGDTQTQYF.

The CDR3 loop is CASSVSGESSYNEQFF. Written as DNA, the CDR3 is TGTGCCAGCAGCGTTAGCGGGGAAAGCTCCTACAATGAGCAGTTCTTC. The genes are TRBV9 and TRBJ2-1, with 8 bases identical to TRBD2. J lost 0 bases, V lost 2 bases, and 4 bases had no gene match. Germline V lookup: CDR1 SGDLS, CDR2 YYNGEE. The CDR3 totals 16 residues.

The chain couples TRBV7-2 to TRBJ2-3; 12 bases fit TRBD2. This CDR3 comprises 16 residues. V gave up 4 bases and J gave up 7 bases; unmatched junction bases: 9. Germline assignment: CDR1 SGHTA and CDR2 FQGNSA. In DNA, the CDR3 is TGTGCCAGCAGCTCTCCGACTAGCGGGAGTACTAATACGCAGTATTTT. It is translated as CASSSPTSGSTNTQYF. Full variable domain (outside the CDR3, taken from reference TRBV7-2 and TRBJ2-3): GAGVSQSPSNKVTEKGKDVELRCDPISGHTALYWYRQSLGQGLEFLIYFQGNSAPDKSGLPSDRFSAERTGGSVSTLTIQRTQQEDSAVYLCASSSPTSGSTNTQYFGPGTRLTVL.

This clonotype was observed many times. The CDR3: CASSLTSGSLNEQFF. In DNA, the CDR3 is TGTGCCAGCAGCCTCACTAGCGGGAGTCTCAATGAGCAGTTCTTC. The V and J genes are TRBV27 and TRBJ2-1; 11 nucleotides match TRBD2. Losses at the gene ends were 6 bases for V and 6 bases for J; bases not matched to a gene: 7. There are 15 residues in the CDR3. Germline lookup yields CDR1 MNHEY and CDR2 SMNVEV (reference sequence).

This clonotype was counted between two and nine times. The gene calls are TRBV20-1 and TRBJ2-1; 11 bases align to TRBD2. J was trimmed by 12 bases and V by 6 bases; bases with no gene match: 13. The germline gives CDR1 DFQATT, CDR2 SNEGSKA (reference sequence). The CDR3 loop spans 14 amino acids. CDR3 nucleotide sequence: TGCAGTGCAAGAACTAGCGGGAGAATCTATGGGCAGTTCTTC. Its translation is CSARTSGRIYGQFF.

The chain employs TRBV19 and TRBJ2-3, with D perhaps TRBD2 (6 bases). Germline CDR1 reads LNHDA; CDR2 reads SQIVND (reference sequence). The CDR3 extends over 13 amino acids. Trimming removed 3 bases from V and 6 bases from J, with 10 bases in between. This CDR3 is CASSIGGRDTQYF. The CDR3, as DNA: TGTGCCAGTAGTATTGGGGGGAGGGATACGCAGTATTTT.

In its sample, this clonotype was seen many times. This chain connects TRBV7-9 to TRBJ2-5; 8 bases map to TRBD2. V dropped 7 bases and J dropped 7; count of bases not matched to a gene: 14. Per germline, CDR1 SEHNR and CDR2 FQNEAQ (reference sequence). This CDR3 spans 15 amino acids. CDR3 bases: TGTGCCAGCACCAATAGCGGGATCGGGGAAGGGACCCAGTACTTC. Encoded protein: CASTNSGIGEGTQYF.

Many counts were recorded for this clonotype. The chain employs TRBV6-1 and TRBJ1-1, with a tentative D call TRBD1 (5 bases). This CDR3 has 14 amino acids. The ends were cut back, 5 bases at V and 6 bases at J, with 16 bases in the middle. Germline CDR1 MNHNS, CDR2 SASEGT. The CDR3 spells CASSYLGDESEAFF. The DNA of the CDR3 is TGTGCCAGCAGTTATTTAGGGGATGAATCTGAAGCTTTCTTT.

This clonotype was detected many times. The chain links TRBV5-1 to TRBJ2-7; TRBD2 aligns across 12 bases. The ends lost 4 bases at V and 2 bases at J; junction bases unmatched: 4. This CDR3 has 15 amino acids. Germline lookup yields CDR1 SGHRS and CDR2 YFSETQ. CDR3 protein: CASSGTSGGTYEQYF. The CDR3 DNA is TGCGCCAGCAGCGGAACTAGCGGGGGGACCTACGAGCAGTACTTC.

This clonotype was seen repeatedly, ten times or more. The J gene is TRBJ1-2, the V gene TRBV28; D uncertain. The CDR3 consists of 13 residues. Between the trimmed V and J ends, which lost 7 bases and 0 bases, there was a span of 9 bases. The germline gives CDR1 MDHEN, CDR2 SYDVKM. The CDR3: CASNDNSNYGYTF. CDR3 bases: TGTGCCAGCAACGACAATTCTAACTATGGCTACACCTTC.

This clonotype was observed at least ten times. The chain links TRBV18 to TRBJ2-1, with 8 bases matching TRBD1. Germline V gene lookup returns CDR1 KGHSH and CDR2 LQKENI. The CDR3 spans 13 residues. Unmatched junction bases numbered 4, after V lost 5 bases and J lost 7 bases. CDR3 nucleotide sequence: TGTGCCAGCTCAGGCGACAGGGGAAATGAGCAGTTCTTC. Amino acids: CASSGDRGNEQFF.

V usage is TRBV5-1 and J usage is TRBJ2-3; D perhaps matches TRBD2 (6 bases). Germline CDR1 SGHRS, CDR2 YFSETQ. V lost 1 base to trimming and J lost 3 bases, with 18 bases between them. The CDR3 consists of 17 residues. As DNA, the CDR3 is TGCGCCAGCAGCTTGCTTCCGATTCCTAGCGATACAGATACGCAGTATTTT. Its translation is CASSLLPIPSDTDTQYF.